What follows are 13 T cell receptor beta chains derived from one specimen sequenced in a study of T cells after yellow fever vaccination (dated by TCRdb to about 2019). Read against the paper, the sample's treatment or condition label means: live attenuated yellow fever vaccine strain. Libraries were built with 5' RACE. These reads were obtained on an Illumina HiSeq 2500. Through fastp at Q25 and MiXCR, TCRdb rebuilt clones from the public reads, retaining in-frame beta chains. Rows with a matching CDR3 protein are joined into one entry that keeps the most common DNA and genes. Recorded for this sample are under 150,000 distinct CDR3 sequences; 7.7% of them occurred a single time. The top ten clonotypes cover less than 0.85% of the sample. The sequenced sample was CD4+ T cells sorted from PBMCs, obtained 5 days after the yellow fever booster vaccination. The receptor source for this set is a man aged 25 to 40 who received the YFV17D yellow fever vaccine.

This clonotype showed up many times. CDR3 sequence (DNA): TGCGCCAGCAGCTTGTCACCAGAAGAGACCCAGTACTTC. It yields the protein CASSLSPEETQYF. The chain is built from TRBV5-1 and TRBJ2-5; D uncertain. CDR3 length equals 13 residues. V lost 1 base to trimming and J lost 3 bases, with 7 bases between them. Germline V gene sequence: CDR1 SGHRS, CDR2 YFSETQ.

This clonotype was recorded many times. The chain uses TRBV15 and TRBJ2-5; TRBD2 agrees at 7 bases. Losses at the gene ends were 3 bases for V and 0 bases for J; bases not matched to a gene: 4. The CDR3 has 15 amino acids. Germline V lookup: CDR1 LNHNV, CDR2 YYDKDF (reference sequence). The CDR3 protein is CATSRARGYQETQYF. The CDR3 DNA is TGTGCCACCAGCAGGGCGCGGGGGTACCAAGAGACCCAGTACTTC.

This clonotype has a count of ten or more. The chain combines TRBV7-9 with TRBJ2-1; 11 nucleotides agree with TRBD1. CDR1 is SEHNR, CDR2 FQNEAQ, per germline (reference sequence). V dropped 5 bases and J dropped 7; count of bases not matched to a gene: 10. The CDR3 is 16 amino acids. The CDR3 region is CASSPPGQGGLNEQFF. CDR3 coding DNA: TGTGCCAGCAGCCCCCCGGGACAGGGGGGATTGAATGAGCAGTTCTTC.

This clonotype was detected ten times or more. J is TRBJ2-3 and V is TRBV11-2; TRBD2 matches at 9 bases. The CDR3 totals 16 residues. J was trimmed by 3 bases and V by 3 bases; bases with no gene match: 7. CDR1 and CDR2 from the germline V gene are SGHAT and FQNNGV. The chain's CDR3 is CASSFGSGSATDTQYF. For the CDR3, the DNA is TGTGCCAGCAGCTTCGGTAGCGGGAGTGCGACAGATACGCAGTATTTT.

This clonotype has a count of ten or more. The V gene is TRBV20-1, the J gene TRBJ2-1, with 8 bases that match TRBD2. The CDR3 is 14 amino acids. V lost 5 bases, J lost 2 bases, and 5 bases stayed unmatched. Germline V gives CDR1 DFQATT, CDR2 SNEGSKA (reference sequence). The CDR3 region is CSAGTSSAYNEQFF. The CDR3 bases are TGCAGTGCTGGGACTAGTAGCGCCTACAATGAGCAGTTCTTC.

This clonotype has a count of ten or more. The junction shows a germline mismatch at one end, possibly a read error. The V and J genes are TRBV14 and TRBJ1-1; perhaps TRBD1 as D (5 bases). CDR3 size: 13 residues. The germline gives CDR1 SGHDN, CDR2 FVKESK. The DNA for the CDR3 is TGTGCCAGCAGCCGCGGGGCACAAGGGGCCAAGGGGTTT. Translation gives CASSRGAQGAKGF.

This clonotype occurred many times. CDR3 sequence (DNA): TGTGCCAGCAGAATCCTGACCGGGGAGCTGTTTTTT. The encoded protein is CASRILTGELFF. The V call is TRBV7-2, the J call TRBJ2-2; D is ambiguous. The germline gives CDR1 SGHTA, CDR2 FQGNSA. The CDR3 consists of 12 residues. The germline V and J ends were trimmed by 6 bases and 5 bases, with 7 bases remaining between them.

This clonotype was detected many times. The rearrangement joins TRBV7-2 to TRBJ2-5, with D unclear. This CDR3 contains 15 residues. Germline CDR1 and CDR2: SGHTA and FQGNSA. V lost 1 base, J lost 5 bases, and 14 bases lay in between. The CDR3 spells CASSLGLSGLETQYF. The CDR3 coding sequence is TGTGCCAGCAGCTTAGGCCTGTCTGGGCTGGAGACCCAGTACTTC.

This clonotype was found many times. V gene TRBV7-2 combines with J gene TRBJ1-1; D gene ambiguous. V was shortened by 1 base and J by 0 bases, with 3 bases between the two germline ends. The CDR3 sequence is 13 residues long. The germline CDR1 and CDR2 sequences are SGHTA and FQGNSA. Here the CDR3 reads CASSLEVNTEAFF. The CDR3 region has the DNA TGTGCCAGCAGCTTAGAAGTGAACACTGAAGCTTTCTTT.

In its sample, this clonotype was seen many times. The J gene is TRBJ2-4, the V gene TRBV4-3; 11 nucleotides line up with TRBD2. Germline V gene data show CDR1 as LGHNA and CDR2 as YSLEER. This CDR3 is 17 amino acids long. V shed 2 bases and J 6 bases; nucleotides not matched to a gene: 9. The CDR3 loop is CASSQQLAGDGGNIQYF. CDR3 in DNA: TGCGCCAGCAGCCAACAACTAGCGGGAGACGGAGGAAACATTCAGTACTTC.

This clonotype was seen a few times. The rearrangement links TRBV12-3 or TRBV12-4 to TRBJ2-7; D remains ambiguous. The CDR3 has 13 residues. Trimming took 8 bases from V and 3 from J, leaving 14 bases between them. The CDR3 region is CASGLAANYEQYF. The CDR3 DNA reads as TGTGCCAGCGGTCTGGCGGCCAACTACGAGCAGTACTTC.

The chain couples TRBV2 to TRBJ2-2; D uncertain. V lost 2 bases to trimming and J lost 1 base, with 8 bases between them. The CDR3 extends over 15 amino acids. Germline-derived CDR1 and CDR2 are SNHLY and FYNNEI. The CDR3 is CASSELGGNTGELFF. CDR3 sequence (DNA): TGTGCCAGCAGTGAACTTGGCGGGAACACCGGGGAGCTGTTTTTT.

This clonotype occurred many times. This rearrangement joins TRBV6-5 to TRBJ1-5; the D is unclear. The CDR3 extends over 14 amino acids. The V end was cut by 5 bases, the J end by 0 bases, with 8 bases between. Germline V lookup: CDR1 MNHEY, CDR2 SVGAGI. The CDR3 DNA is TGTGCCAGCAGTCGGACGGATAGCAATCAGCCCCAGCATTTT. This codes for CASSRTDSNQPQHF.